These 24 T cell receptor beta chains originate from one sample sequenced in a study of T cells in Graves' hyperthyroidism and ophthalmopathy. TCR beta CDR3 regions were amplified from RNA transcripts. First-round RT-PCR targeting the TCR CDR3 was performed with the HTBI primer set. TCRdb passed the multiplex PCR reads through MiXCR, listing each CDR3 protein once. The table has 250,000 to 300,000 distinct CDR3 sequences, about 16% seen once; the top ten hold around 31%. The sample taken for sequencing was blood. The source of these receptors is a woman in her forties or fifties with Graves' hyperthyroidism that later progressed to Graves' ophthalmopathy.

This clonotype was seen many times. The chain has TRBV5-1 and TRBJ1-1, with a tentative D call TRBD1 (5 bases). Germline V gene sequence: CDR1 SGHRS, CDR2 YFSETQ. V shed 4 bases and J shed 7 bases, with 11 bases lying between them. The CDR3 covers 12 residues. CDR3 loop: CASSQGVGEAFF. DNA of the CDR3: TGCGCCAGCAGCCAAGGGGTGGGTGAAGCTTTCTTT.

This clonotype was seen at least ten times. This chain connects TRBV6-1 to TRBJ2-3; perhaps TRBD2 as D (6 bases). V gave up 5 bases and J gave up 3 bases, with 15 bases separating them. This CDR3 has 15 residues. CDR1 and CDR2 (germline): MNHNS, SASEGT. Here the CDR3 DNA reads TGTGCCAGCAGTCCCGGGAGAAGGGTTACAGATACGCAGTATTTT. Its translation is CASSPGRRVTDTQYF.

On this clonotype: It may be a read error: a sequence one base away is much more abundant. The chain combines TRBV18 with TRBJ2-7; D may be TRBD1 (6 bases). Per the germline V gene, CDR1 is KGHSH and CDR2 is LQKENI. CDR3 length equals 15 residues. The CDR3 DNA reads TGTGTCAGCTCACCACAGGGATTGATCCCCTACGAGCAGTACTTC. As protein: CVSSPQGLIPYEQYF.

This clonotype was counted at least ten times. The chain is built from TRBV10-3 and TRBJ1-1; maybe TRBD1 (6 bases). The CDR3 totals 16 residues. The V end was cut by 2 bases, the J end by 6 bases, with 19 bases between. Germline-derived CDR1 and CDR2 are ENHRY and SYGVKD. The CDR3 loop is CAISEEGKGTKAEAFF. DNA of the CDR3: TGTGCCATCAGTGAGGAAGGGAAAGGGACAAAGGCTGAAGCTTTCTTT.

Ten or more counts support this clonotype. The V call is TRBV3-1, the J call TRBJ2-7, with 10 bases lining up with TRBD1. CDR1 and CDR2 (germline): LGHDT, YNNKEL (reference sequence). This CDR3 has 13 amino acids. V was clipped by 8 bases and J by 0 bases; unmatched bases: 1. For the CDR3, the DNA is TGTGCCAGCGGGGACAGGGGCTCCTACGAGCAGTACTTC. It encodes CASGDRGSYEQYF.

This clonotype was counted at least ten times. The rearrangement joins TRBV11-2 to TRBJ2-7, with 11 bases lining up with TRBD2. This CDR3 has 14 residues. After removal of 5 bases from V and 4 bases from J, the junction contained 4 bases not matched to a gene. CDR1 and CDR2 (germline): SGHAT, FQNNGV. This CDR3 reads CASSATSGSYEQYF. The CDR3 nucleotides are TGTGCCAGCAGCGCTACTAGCGGGAGTTACGAGCAGTACTTC.

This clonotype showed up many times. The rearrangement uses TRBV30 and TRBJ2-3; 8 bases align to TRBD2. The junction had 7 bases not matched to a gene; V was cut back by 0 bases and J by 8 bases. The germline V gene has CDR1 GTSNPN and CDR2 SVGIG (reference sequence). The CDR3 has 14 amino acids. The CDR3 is CAWSVGAGEATQYF. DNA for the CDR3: TGTGCCTGGAGTGTTGGAGCGGGAGAGGCTACGCAGTATTTT.

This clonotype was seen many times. The chain's CDR3 is CASRFQGLAGELFF. The CDR3 coding sequence is TGTGCCAGCAGATTCCAGGGTCTGGCCGGGGAGCTGTTTTTT. The chain employs TRBV2 and TRBJ2-2, with a tentative D call TRBD1 (5 bases). Trimming removed 6 bases from V and 6 bases from J, with 14 bases in between. Germline V gene sequence: CDR1 SNHLY, CDR2 FYNNEI. The CDR3 runs 14 residues. Combining the CDR3 with reference TRBV2 and TRBJ2-2 gives the whole variable domain EPEVTQTPSHQVTQMGQEVILRCVPISNHLYFYWYRQILGQKVEFLVSFYNNEISEKSEIFDDQFSVERPDGSNFTLKIRSTKLEDSAMYFCASRFQGLAGELFFGEGSRLTVL.

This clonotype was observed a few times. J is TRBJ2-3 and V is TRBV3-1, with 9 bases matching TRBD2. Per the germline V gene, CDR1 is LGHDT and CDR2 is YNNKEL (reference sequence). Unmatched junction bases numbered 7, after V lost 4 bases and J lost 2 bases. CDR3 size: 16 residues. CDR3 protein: CASSPALAGPTDTQYF. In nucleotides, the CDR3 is TGTGCCAGCAGCCCGGCCCTAGCGGGACCCACAGATACGCAGTATTTT.

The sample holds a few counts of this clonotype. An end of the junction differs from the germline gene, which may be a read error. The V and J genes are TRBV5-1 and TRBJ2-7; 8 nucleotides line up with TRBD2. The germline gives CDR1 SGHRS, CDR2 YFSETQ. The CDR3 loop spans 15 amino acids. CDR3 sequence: CASGLVSSGSVEQYF. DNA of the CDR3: TGCGCCAGCGGCTTGGTATCCAGCGGGAGTGTTGAGCAGTACTTC.

The DNA of the CDR3 is TGTGCCAGCAGCACCCTCGGGCAGGGGGCGCTAGGCTACACCTTC. Translated: CASSTLGQGALGYTF. This chain links TRBV5-8 with TRBJ1-2; 8 bases match TRBD1. The CDR3 spans 15 residues. Germline trimming cut 4 bases from V and 8 bases from J; bases unmatched to any gene: 13. The germline gives CDR1 SGHTS, CDR2 YDEGEE.

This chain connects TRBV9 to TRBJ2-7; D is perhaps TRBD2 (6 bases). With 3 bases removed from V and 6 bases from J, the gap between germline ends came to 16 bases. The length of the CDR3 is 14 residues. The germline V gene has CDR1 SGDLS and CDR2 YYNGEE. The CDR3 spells CASSAWRGAGEQYF. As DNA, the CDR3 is TGTGCCAGCAGCGCCTGGCGGGGAGCGGGCGAGCAGTACTTC.

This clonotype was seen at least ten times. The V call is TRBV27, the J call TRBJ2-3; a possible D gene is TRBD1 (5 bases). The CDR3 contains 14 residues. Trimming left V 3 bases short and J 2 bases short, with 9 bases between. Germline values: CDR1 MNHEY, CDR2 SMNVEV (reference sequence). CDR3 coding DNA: TGTGCCAGCAGTTTGGGGCAGAACACAGATACGCAGTATTTT. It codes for CASSLGQNTDTQYF.

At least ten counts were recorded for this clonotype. The CDR3 DNA follows: TGTGCCAGTACCCCGGGGACCCTGAACACTGAAGCTTTCTTT. It yields the protein CASTPGTLNTEAFF. This chain connects TRBV19 to TRBJ1-1; possible D gene TRBD1, 5 bases. Germline loops: CDR1 LNHDA, CDR2 SQIVND (reference sequence). The CDR3 length is 14 residues. Trimming left V 7 bases short and J 0 bases short, with 12 bases between.

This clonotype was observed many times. DNA for the CDR3: TGTGCCAGCAGCCCTCGGGGAGCGGGAGCCTACGAGCAGTACTTC. This gives the protein CASSPRGAGAYEQYF. The V and J genes are TRBV11-2 and TRBJ2-7; 8 bases align to TRBD2. The CDR3 covers 15 residues. Germline V CDR1 and CDR2: SGHAT, FQNNGV. The V and J ends lost 5 bases and 2 bases, in that order; junction bases with no gene match: 8.

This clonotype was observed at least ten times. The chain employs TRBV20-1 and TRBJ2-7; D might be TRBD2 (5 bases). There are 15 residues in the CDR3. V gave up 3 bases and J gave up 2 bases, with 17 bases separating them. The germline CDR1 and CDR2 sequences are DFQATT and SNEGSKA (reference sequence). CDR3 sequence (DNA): TGCAGTGCTAGGTTGGGCCTAGCTACTACCTACGAGCAGTACTTC. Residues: CSARLGLATTYEQYF.

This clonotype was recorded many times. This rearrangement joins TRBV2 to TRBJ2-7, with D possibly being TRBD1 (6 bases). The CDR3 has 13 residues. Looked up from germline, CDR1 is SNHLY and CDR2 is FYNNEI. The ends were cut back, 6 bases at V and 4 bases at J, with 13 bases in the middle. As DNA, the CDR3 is TGTGCCAGCAGAACACAGGGTTTTTACGAGCAGTACTTC. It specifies CASRTQGFYEQYF.

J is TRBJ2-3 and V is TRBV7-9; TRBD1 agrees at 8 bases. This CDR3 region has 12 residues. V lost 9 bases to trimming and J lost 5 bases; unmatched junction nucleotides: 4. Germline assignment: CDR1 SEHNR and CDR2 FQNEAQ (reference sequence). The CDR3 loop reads CARQGAGDTQYF. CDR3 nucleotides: TGTGCCAGGCAGGGGGCTGGAGATACGCAGTATTTT.

The DNA for the CDR3 is TGTGCCAGTAGTACCCCAAGGACCGATCCGAGCTCCTACGAGCAGTACTTC. Protein: CASSTPRTDPSSYEQYF. This chain links TRBV19 with TRBJ2-7; D is unresolved. V was clipped by 4 bases and J by 0 bases, with 19 bases between them. Germline V gene data show CDR1 as LNHDA and CDR2 as SQIVND (reference sequence). This CDR3 is 17 amino acids long. The full variable domain, rest sourced from reference TRBV19 and TRBJ2-7, is DGGITQSPKYLFRKEGQNVTLSCEQNLNHDAMYWYRQDPGQGLRLIYYSQIVNDFQKGDIAEGYSVSREKKESFPLTVTSAQKNPTAFYLCASSTPRTDPSSYEQYFGPGTRLTVT.

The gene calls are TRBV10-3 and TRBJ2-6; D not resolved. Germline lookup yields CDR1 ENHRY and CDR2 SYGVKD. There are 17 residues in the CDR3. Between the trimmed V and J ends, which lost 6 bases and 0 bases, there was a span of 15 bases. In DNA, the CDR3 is TGTGCCATCAGCGAATCGTGGGTTCTCTCTGGGGCCAACGTCCTGACTTTC. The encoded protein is CAISESWVLSGANVLTF.

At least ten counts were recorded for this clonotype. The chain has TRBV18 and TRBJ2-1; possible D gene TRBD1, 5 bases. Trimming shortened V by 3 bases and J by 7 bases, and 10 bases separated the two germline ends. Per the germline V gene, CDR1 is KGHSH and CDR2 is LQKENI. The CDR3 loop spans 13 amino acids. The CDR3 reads CASSPGAGNEQFF. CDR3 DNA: TGTGCCAGCTCACCGGGTGCAGGGAATGAGCAGTTCTTC.

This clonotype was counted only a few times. The CDR3 DNA follows: TGTGCCAGCAGCTTAGAGGGGATTTCAGATACGCAGTATTTT. Amino acid sequence: CASSLEGISDTQYF. The chain combines TRBV7-8 with TRBJ2-3; D possibly corresponds to TRBD1 (5 bases). This CDR3 is built from 14 residues. Germline CDR1 reads SGHVS; CDR2 reads FQNEAQ. V was shortened by 1 base and J by 4 bases, with 9 bases between the two germline ends. The full variable domain, in which reference TRBV7-8 and TRBJ2-3 provide the parts outside the CDR3, is GAGVSQSPRYKVAKRGQDVALRCDPISGHVSLFWYQQALGQGPEFLTYFQNEAQLDKSGLPSDRFFAERPEGSVSTLKIQRTQQEDSAVYLCASSLEGISDTQYFGPGTRLTVL.

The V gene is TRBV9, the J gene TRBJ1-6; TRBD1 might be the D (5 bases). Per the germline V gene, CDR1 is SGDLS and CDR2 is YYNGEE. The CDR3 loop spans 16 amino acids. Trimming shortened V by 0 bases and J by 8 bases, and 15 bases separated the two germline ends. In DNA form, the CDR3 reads TGTGCCAGCAGCGTAGAGGCAGGCGGGGGAGATTCACCCCTCCACTTT. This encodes CASSVEAGGGDSPLHF.

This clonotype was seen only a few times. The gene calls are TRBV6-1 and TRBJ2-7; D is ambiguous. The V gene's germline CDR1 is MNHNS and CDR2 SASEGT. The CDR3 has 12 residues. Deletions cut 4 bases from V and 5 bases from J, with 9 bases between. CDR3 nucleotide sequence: TGTGCCAGCAGTGGGCCGAGGAACGAGCAGTACTTC. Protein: CASSGPRNEQYF.